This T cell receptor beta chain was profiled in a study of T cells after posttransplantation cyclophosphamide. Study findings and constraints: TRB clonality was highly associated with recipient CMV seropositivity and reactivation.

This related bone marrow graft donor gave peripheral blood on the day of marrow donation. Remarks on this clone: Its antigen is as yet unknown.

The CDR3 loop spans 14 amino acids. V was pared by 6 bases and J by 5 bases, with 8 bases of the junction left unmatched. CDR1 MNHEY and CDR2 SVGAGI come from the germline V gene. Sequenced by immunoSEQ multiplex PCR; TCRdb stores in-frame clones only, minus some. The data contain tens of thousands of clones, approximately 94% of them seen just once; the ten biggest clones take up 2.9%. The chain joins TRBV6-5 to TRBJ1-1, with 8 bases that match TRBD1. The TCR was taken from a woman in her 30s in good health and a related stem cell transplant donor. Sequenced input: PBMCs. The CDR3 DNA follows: TGTGCCAGCAGCCGAGGACAGGGAGGGACTGAAGCTTTCTTT. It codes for CASSRGQGGTEAFF.